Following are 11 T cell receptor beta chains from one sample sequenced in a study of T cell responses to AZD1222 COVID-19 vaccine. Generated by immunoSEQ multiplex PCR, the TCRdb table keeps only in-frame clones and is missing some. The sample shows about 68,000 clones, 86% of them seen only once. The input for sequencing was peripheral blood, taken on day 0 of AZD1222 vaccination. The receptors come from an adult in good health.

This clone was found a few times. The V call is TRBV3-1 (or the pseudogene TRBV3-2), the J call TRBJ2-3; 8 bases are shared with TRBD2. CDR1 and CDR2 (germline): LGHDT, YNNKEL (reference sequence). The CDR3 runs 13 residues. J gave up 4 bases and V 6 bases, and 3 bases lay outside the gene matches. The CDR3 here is CASSQTSADTQYF. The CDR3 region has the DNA TGTGCCAGCAGTCAGACTAGCGCAGATACGCAGTATTTT.

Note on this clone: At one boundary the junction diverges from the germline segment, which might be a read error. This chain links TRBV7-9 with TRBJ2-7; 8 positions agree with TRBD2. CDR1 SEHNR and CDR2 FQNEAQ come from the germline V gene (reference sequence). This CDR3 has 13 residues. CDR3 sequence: CASSLAGNYEQYF. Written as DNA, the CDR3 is TGTGCCAGCAGCCTAGCGGGTAACTACGAGCAGTACTTC.

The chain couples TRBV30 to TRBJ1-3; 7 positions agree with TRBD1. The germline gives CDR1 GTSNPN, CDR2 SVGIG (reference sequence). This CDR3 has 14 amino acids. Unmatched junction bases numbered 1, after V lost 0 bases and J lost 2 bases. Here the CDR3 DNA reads TGTGCCTGGAGTGTACAGGGGCCTGGAAACACCATATATTTT. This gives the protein CAWSVQGPGNTIYF.

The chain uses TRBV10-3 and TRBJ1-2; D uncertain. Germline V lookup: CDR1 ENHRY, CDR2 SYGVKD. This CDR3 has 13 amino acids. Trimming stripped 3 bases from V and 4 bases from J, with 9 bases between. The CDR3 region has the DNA TGTGCCATCAGTGAAATAGGAGGCTATGGCTACACCTTC. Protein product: CAISEIGGYGYTF.

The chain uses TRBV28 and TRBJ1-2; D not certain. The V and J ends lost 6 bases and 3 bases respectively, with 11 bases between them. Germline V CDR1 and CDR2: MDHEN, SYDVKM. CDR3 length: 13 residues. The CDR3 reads CASSLGEHYGYTF. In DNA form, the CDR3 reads TGTGCCAGCAGCCTCGGGGAGCACTATGGCTACACCTTC.

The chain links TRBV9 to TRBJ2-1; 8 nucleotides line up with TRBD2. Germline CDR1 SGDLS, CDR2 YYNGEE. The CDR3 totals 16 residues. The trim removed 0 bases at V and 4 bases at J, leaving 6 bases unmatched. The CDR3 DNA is TGTGCCAGCAGCGTAGAATTGGCGGGAGGTTACAATGAGCAGTTCTTC. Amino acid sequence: CASSVELAGGYNEQFF.

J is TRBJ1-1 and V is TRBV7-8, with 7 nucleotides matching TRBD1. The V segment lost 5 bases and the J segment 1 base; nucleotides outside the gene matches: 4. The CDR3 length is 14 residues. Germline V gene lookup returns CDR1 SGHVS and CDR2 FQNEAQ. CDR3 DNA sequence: TGTGCCAGCAGCCCAGGGGGTGAGAACACTGAAGCTTTCTTT. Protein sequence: CASSPGGENTEAFF.

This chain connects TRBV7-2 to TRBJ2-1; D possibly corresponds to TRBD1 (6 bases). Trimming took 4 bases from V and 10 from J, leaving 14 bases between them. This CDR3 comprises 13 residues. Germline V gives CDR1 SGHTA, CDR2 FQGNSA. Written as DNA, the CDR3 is TGTGCCAGCAGCTCAGACAGGACGAGGGAGCAGTTCTTC. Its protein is CASSSDRTREQFF.

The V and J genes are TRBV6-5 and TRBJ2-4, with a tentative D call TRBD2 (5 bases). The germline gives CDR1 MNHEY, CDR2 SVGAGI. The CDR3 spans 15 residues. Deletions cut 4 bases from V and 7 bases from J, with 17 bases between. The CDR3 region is CASSFVTGPGNIQYF. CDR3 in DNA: TGTGCCAGCAGTTTCGTGACTGGTCCGGGGAACATTCAGTACTTC.

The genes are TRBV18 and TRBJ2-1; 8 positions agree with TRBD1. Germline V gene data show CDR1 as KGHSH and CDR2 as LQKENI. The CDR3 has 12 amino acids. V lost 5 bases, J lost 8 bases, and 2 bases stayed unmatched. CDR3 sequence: CASSGQGDEQFF. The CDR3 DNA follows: TGTGCCAGCTCAGGACAGGGCGATGAGCAGTTCTTC.

The CDR3 sequence is CAISALGREYYEQYF. CDR3 nucleotides: TGTGCCATCAGTGCCCTAGGACGGGAATACTACGAGCAGTACTTC. J is TRBJ2-7 and V is TRBV10-3, with D perhaps matching TRBD2 (5 bases). The CDR3 is 15 amino acids. With 4 bases removed from V and 3 bases from J, the gap between germline ends came to 16 bases. Germline lookup yields CDR1 ENHRY and CDR2 SYGVKD.